This TCR beta chain came from a study of response to subunit inactivated influenza vaccine. The CDR3 contains 15 residues. V was shortened by 1 base and J by 7 bases, with 13 bases between the two germline ends. Germline CDR1 SEHNR, CDR2 FQNEAQ (reference sequence). TCRdb analysed the RT-PCR reads with MiXCR anew, one entry per CDR3 protein. Among about 540,000 distinct CDR3 sequences listed, approximately 24% were seen once. These data are also associated with another study on T cells expressing NK-cell markers. Per that paper: The TCR beta cDNA came from 5'RACE template switching with UMIs. The authors restricted sorting to alpha-beta TCR T cells with an anti-gamma-delta TCR antibody in several experiments.

Sample: CD4+ T cells sorted from PBMCs, taken 11 to 12 days after vaccination. This rearrangement joins TRBV7-9 to TRBJ1-4, with D tentatively TRBD1 (5 bases). The sequence derives from a man aged 50-59 years who received an inactivated influenza vaccine. In DNA form, the CDR3 reads TGTGCCAGCAGCTTAGAGGCAGGGATGGGTGAAAAACTGTTTTTT. Translating it yields CASSLEAGMGEKLFF.